The 18 T cell receptor beta chains below were found in one sample sequenced in a study of OX40 agonist ivuxolimab in advanced cancers. Libraries were constructed by the immunoSEQ multiplex PCR assay. TCRdb carries this immuneACCESS record with in-frame sequences only. Its versions omit some clonotypes, under half of them owing to an unresolved V gene in the studies checked, with the rest unexplained. Here the sample has 70,000 to 75,000 clones; roughly four fifths occur a single time. 4.5% to 6% of the sample is taken by the ten largest. The starting material was CD4+ or CD8+ T cells sorted from blood, obtained in a trial of the OX40 agonist ivuxolimab. The receptors here all came from an adult with an advanced solid tumor such as melanoma, head and neck, liver or kidney cancer.

The CDR3 is CASSSDRNTEAFF. Written as DNA, the CDR3 is TGTGCCAGCTCATCAGACAGGAACACTGAAGCTTTCTTT. This chain joins TRBV18 and TRBJ1-1; TRBD1 might be the D (5 bases). Germline CDR1 KGHSH, CDR2 LQKENI. V dropped 5 bases and J dropped 1 base, with 8 bases sitting between them. CDR3 length equals 13 residues.

The chain couples TRBV5-1 to TRBJ1-2; 10 bases match TRBD1. CDR1 and CDR2 (germline): SGHRS, YFSETQ. With 4 bases clipped from V and 5 bases from J, the junction kept 8 bases outside the gene matches. This CDR3 spans 15 amino acids. CDR3 region: CASSPDRGAGYGYTF. In DNA form, the CDR3 reads TGCGCCAGCAGCCCGGACAGGGGGGCGGGGTATGGCTACACCTTC.

The V and J genes are TRBV4-1 and TRBJ2-3; possibly TRBD2 for D (5 bases). V lost 1 base and J 7 bases, leaving 24 bases between the germline ends. Germline loops: CDR1 MGHRA, CDR2 YSYEKL. The length of the CDR3 is 18 residues. CDR3: CASSQAVTTKSNFHTQYF. CDR3 sequence (DNA): TGCGCCAGCAGCCAAGCGGTCACGACTAAGTCAAATTTTCATACGCAGTATTTT.

The table lists this clone with a count of one. The chain is built from TRBV6-5 and TRBJ2-7, with 8 positions matching TRBD1. The V segment lost 2 bases and the J segment 4 bases; nucleotides outside the gene matches: 4. This CDR3 has 14 residues. CDR1 and CDR2 (germline): MNHEY, SVGAGI. CDR3 loop: CASSYVRGQYEQYF. The CDR3 DNA reads as TGTGCCAGCAGTTACGTCAGGGGGCAATACGAGCAGTACTTC.

The rearrangement joins TRBV2 to TRBJ1-2; the D is unclear. The CDR3 sequence is 15 residues long. The V gene's germline CDR1 is SNHLY and CDR2 FYNNEI. Trimming took off 0 bases at V and 4 bases at J, with 12 bases between the two ends. The CDR3 sequence is CASSEALTAGYGYTF. CDR3 nucleotides: TGTGCCAGCAGTGAAGCTTTGACGGCTGGCTATGGCTACACCTTC.

This clone has just one count. The chain carries TRBV9 and TRBJ2-6; D not certain. The germline V gene has CDR1 SGDLS and CDR2 YYNGEE. V lost 4 bases and J 0 bases, leaving 5 bases between the germline ends. The CDR3 totals 14 residues. CDR3 bases: TGTGCCAGCAGCCCCTTCTCTGGGGCCAACGTCCTGACTTTC. The encoded protein is CASSPFSGANVLTF.

The J gene is TRBJ2-2, the V gene TRBV6-5; D is uncertain. Trimming stripped 0 bases from V and 7 bases from J, with 12 bases between. The CDR3 has 15 residues. Germline V gene lookup returns CDR1 MNHEY and CDR2 SVGAGI. This CDR3 is CASSYSNVGFGELFF. CDR3 bases: TGTGCCAGCAGTTACTCGAATGTCGGGTTCGGGGAGCTGTTTTTT.

The rearrangement joins TRBV7-9 to TRBJ1-2; no firm D call. CDR1 is SEHNR and CDR2 is FQNEAQ in the germline V gene (reference sequence). The ends were cut back, 1 base at V and 0 bases at J, with 12 bases in the middle. There are 16 residues in the CDR3. The CDR3 loop is CASSLVFPETNYGYTF. The CDR3 bases are TGTGCCAGCAGCTTAGTTTTCCCTGAAACTAACTATGGCTACACCTTC.

This clone was seen only once. V usage is TRBV10-2 and J usage is TRBJ2-2; 10 bases line up with TRBD1. CDR1 is WSHSY and CDR2 is SAAADI in the germline V gene. The CDR3 is made up of 15 amino acids. V shed 4 bases, J shed 7 bases, and the junction held 6 bases outside the gene matches. The CDR3 DNA is TGCGCCAGCAGTGGAAAGACAGGGGGCCTCGGGGAGCTGTTTTTT. This gives the protein CASSGKTGGLGELFF.

V gene TRBV2 combines with J gene TRBJ2-3; a weak D match, TRBD2 (7 bases). V was trimmed by 6 bases and J by 9 bases, leaving 25 bases between them. Germline assignment: CDR1 SNHLY and CDR2 FYNNEI. CDR3 length equals 16 residues. CDR3 sequence (DNA): TGTGCCAGCAGCCTATCGTCCGGGGGGCCCGGCGGGACGCAGTATTTT. Translating gives CASSLSSGGPGGTQYF.

The chain uses TRBV2 and TRBJ2-1, with 9 bases identical to TRBD1. The CDR3 is 14 amino acids. Germline values: CDR1 SNHLY, CDR2 FYNNEI. V trimming: 6 bases; J trimming: 3 bases; junction bases outside the gene matches: 3. CDR3 loop: CASSMTGGYNEQFF. DNA for the CDR3: TGTGCCAGCAGCATGACAGGGGGCTACAATGAGCAGTTCTTC.

This clone came up once. The chain employs TRBV11-2 and TRBJ1-4, with 7 bases identical to TRBD1. V trimming: 5 bases; J trimming: 4 bases; junction bases outside the gene matches: 10. In germline, CDR1 is SGHAT, CDR2 FQNNGV. The CDR3 is 16 residues long. The CDR3 bases are TGTGCCAGCAGCGTGAATATGGGACAGCTTAATGAAAAACTGTTTTTT. Protein sequence: CASSVNMGQLNEKLFF.

The chain carries TRBV28 and TRBJ2-5; 12 positions agree with TRBD2. The germline V gene has CDR1 MDHEN and CDR2 SYDVKM. The CDR3 covers 16 residues. The junction had 7 bases not matched to a gene; V was cut back by 6 bases and J by 2 bases. CDR3 DNA sequence: TGTGCCAGCAGGGGGCTGACTAGCGGGGGTCAAGAGACCCAGTACTTC. It is translated as CASRGLTSGGQETQYF.

This clone has more than one count but fewer than ten. V gene TRBV29-1 combines with J gene TRBJ2-3, with D maybe TRBD2 (5 bases). Germline lookup yields CDR1 SQVTM and CDR2 ANQGSEA. The CDR3 extends over 12 amino acids. Between the trimmed V and J ends, which lost 6 bases and 2 bases, there was a span of 9 bases. CDR3 protein: CSVRAATDTQYF. CDR3 DNA sequence: TGCAGCGTCCGAGCGGCCACAGATACGCAGTATTTT.

The gene calls are TRBV28 and TRBJ2-7, with 8 bases fitting TRBD2. Germline assignment: CDR1 MDHEN and CDR2 SYDVKM. The CDR3 length is 17 residues. With V trimmed by 6 bases and J by 6 bases, 19 bases remained unmatched. The DNA of the CDR3 is TGTGCCAGCAGACCGATTAAAGGACTAGCAGCCGTCGGCGAGCAGTACTTC. Translated: CASRPIKGLAAVGEQYF.

The table lists this clone with a count of one. V and J are TRBV15 and TRBJ2-7; 7 bases line up with TRBD1. The trim removed 4 bases at V and 6 bases at J, leaving 3 bases unmatched. The CDR3 has 12 amino acids. The germline V gene encodes CDR1 LNHNV and CDR2 YYDKDF (reference sequence). CDR3 DNA: TGTGCCACCAGCACATCAGGGGGCGAGCAGTACTTC. Its translation is CATSTSGGEQYF.

V is TRBV5-1 and J is TRBJ2-5; D is tentatively TRBD1 or TRBD2 (5 bases each). V lost 0 bases to trimming and J lost 1 base, with 13 bases between them. Germline CDR1 is SGHRS and CDR2 is YFSETQ. This CDR3 contains 16 residues. This chain's CDR3 is CASSLGALGTQETQYF. The CDR3 DNA sequence: TGCGCCAGCAGCTTGGGAGCTCTAGGGACCCAAGAGACCCAGTACTTC.

The chain has TRBV7-9 and TRBJ2-3; no firm D call. This CDR3 region has 13 residues. Germline loops: CDR1 SEHNR, CDR2 FQNEAQ (reference sequence). V was shortened by 2 bases and J by 5 bases, with 8 bases between the two germline ends. CDR3 amino acids: CASSLSQLDTQYF. Written as DNA, the CDR3 is TGTGCCAGCAGCTTATCCCAGCTAGATACGCAGTATTTT.